This entry lists 12 T cell receptor beta chains sequenced from one sample in a study of blood T cell repertoires in COVID-19. Some clones are missing from TCRdb's copy, which holds only in-frame ones; the method was immunoSEQ multiplex PCR. The data show more than 200,000 clones, with about 88% seen just once and roughly 2% held by the top ten. Source material: peripheral blood. Every receptor here comes from a woman aged 40-49 years who had recovered from COVID-19.

The rearrangement joins TRBV5-1 to TRBJ2-2; the match to TRBD1 covers 9 bases. Germline assignment: CDR1 SGHRS and CDR2 YFSETQ. This CDR3 contains 15 residues. Losses at the gene ends were 2 bases for V and 7 bases for J; bases not matched to a gene: 6. The CDR3 protein is CASSLGQGRIGELFF. The CDR3 DNA follows: TGCGCCAGCAGCTTAGGACAGGGGCGGATCGGGGAGCTGTTTTTT.

The chain uses TRBV24-1 and TRBJ2-7, with 9 bases lining up with TRBD1. Germline assignment: CDR1 KGHDR and CDR2 SFDVKD. V shed 3 bases and J 2 bases; nucleotides not matched to a gene: 7. The CDR3 runs to 16 residues. The CDR3 DNA reads TGTGCCACCAGTGATCCCGGACAGGGGTTTCCCTACGAGCAGTACTTC. It specifies CATSDPGQGFPYEQYF.

The chain is built from TRBV5-1 and TRBJ1-4; D might be TRBD1 (5 bases). The germline V and J ends were trimmed by 5 bases and 0 bases, with 11 bases remaining between them. There are 15 residues in the CDR3. The germline V gene encodes CDR1 SGHRS and CDR2 YFSETQ. This CDR3 is CASSDRIATNEKLFF. CDR3 bases: TGCGCCAGCAGTGACAGAATAGCAACTAATGAAAAACTGTTTTTT.

The rearrangement uses TRBV19 and TRBJ2-2, with TRBD1 identical over 8 bases. Trimming at V came to 5 bases and at J to 6 bases, leaving 11 bases not matched to a gene. The CDR3 runs 16 residues. Per germline, CDR1 LNHDA and CDR2 SQIVND (reference sequence). The CDR3 spells CASSPGGQGRPGELFF. The CDR3 DNA is TGTGCCAGTAGTCCGGGCGGACAGGGTCGTCCCGGGGAGCTGTTTTTT.

V gene TRBV10-3 combines with J gene TRBJ2-7, with D possibly TRBD1 on 6 matching bases. Trimming took 6 bases from V and 3 from J, leaving 12 bases between them. Per germline, CDR1 ENHRY and CDR2 SYGVKD. The CDR3 contains 13 residues. The DNA for the CDR3 is TGTGCCATCAGAAACCGGGACAACTACGAGCAGTACTTC. Amino acid sequence: CAIRNRDNYEQYF.

J is TRBJ2-1 and V is TRBV7-2, with 7 bases aligning to TRBD2. Germline CDR1 is SGHTA and CDR2 is FQGNSA. After removal of 5 bases from V and 4 bases from J, the junction contained 8 bases not matched to a gene. CDR3 length: 15 amino acids. CDR3 nucleotides: TGTGCCAGCAGCCGTGCGGGAGTATCTTACAATGAGCAGTTCTTC. Its protein is CASSRAGVSYNEQFF.

V is TRBV10-1 and J is TRBJ2-5, with TRBD1 matching over 8 bases. V was clipped by 7 bases and J by 1 base; unmatched bases: 8. This CDR3 contains 15 residues. Germline loops: CDR1 WNHNN, CDR2 SYGVQD (reference sequence). The CDR3 protein is CASTKRTGTQETQYF. The DNA of the CDR3 is TGCGCCAGCACCAAAAGGACAGGGACCCAAGAGACCCAGTACTTC.

The chain is built from TRBV30 and TRBJ1-1, with D unresolved. CDR3 length equals 13 residues. Germline CDR1 reads GTSNPN; CDR2 reads SVGIG (reference sequence). The V end lost 5 bases, the J end lost 4 bases, and 14 bases lay between the germline ends. CDR3 protein: CAWGEGLGTEAFF. Written as DNA, the CDR3 is TGTGCCTGGGGGGAGGGCTTGGGCACTGAAGCTTTCTTT.

The chain links TRBV6-2 or TRBV6-3 to TRBJ1-2; 7 nucleotides match TRBD1. Germline loops: CDR1 MNHEY, CDR2 SVGEGT. This CDR3 spans 14 amino acids. V shed 3 bases and J 4 bases; nucleotides not matched to a gene: 5. The CDR3 region is CASSYEGAAYGYTF. The CDR3 nucleotides read TGTGCCAGCAGTTATGAGGGGGCGGCCTATGGCTACACCTTC.

V is TRBV4-2 and J is TRBJ2-1, with 7 bases lining up with TRBD2. The length of the CDR3 is 13 residues. V shed 0 bases and J 8 bases; nucleotides not matched to a gene: 1. Germline CDR1 is LGHNA and CDR2 is YNFKEQ. CDR3 protein: CASSQEREDEQFF. The CDR3 DNA sequence: TGTGCCAGCAGCCAAGAACGGGAGGATGAGCAGTTCTTC.

The V call is TRBV4-1, the J call TRBJ2-7, with TRBD1 as a possible D gene (5 bases). Germline CDR1 reads MGHRA; CDR2 reads YSYEKL. V lost 1 base and J 1 base, leaving 17 bases between the germline ends. The CDR3 spans 17 residues. In nucleotides, the CDR3 is TGCGCCAGCAGCCAAGCGGACCTCACACAGGAATCCTACGAGCAGTACTTC. Translation gives CASSQADLTQESYEQYF.

The chain uses TRBV19 and TRBJ1-2, with D unclear. The germline CDR1 and CDR2 sequences are LNHDA and SQIVND (reference sequence). CDR3 length: 14 amino acids. Trimming took off 2 bases at V and 4 bases at J, with 11 bases between the two ends. The CDR3 is CASSIHAEAYGYTF. The CDR3 coding sequence is TGTGCCAGTAGTATACATGCGGAGGCCTATGGCTACACCTTC.